One and the same sample provided the 3 T cell receptor beta chains below, sequenced in a study of blood T cells in healthy people across ages. A second PCR, run for roughly 7 to 11 cycles, used a sample-barcoded 5' primer plus a J-beta primer mix. A single record per CDR3 protein comes from TCRdb applying MiXCR to the 5' RACE reads. Of fewer than 2,000,000 distinct CDR3 sequences in the sample, about 35% were seen once. The specimen was blood. These receptors were taken from a woman aged 30 to 39 in good health.

A few counts support this clonotype. This rearrangement joins TRBV11-2 to TRBJ2-1; 8 bases align to TRBD2. V trimming: 1 base; J trimming: 4 bases; junction bases outside the gene matches: 6. Germline V lookup: CDR1 SGHAT, CDR2 FQNNGV. The CDR3 is 16 amino acids. The CDR3 is CASSLGAGVVYNEQFF. As DNA, the CDR3 is TGTGCCAGCAGCTTAGGAGCGGGAGTAGTTTACAATGAGCAGTTCTTC.

As to this clonotype: A read error is possible here, since a much larger clone lies one base away. V is TRBV27 and J is TRBJ2-7; TRBD1 matches 8 bases. The CDR3 spans 15 residues. The J segment lost 0 bases and the V segment lost 6 bases, leaving 7 bases of the junction unmatched. Germline V gene data show CDR1 as MNHEY and CDR2 as SMNVEV (reference sequence). CDR3: CASSYWTGSSYEQYF. CDR3 coding DNA: TGTGCCAGCAGCTACTGGACAGGGAGCTCCTACGAGCAGTACTTC.

J is TRBJ2-3 and V is TRBV7-9; no clear D. This CDR3 spans 15 amino acids. V was trimmed by 1 base and J by 0 bases, leaving 8 bases between them. CDR1 is SEHNR and CDR2 is FQNEAQ in the germline V gene (reference sequence). The CDR3 loop is CASSLGQESTDTQYF. CDR3 nucleotide sequence: TGTGCCAGCAGCTTAGGGCAGGAGAGCACAGATACGCAGTATTTT.